This T cell receptor (beta chain) was sequenced in a study of CD8+ T cells in alopecia areata. cDNA reverse transcribed from extracted RNA served as the sequencing template. This table comes from immunoSEQ multiplex PCR, and its TCRdb copy is limited to in-frame clones, with some not included. The sample records about 190,000 clones, 50% to 60% being singletons. Whole-study results and caveats: Scalp samples also yield sequences from resident alphabeta T cells of normal skin. TCRs were shared less clearly across patients than in mice, possibly for HLA-related reasons. Lesional scalp, notably in alopecia totalis/universalis, had clonality above that of normal scalp.

Details on this clone: Its antigen is currently unknown.

Germline CDR1 MGHDK, CDR2 SYGVNS. The CDR3 is 14 amino acids. Deletions cut 1 base from V and 15 bases from J, with 19 bases between. Sequences were derived from CD4+ T cells sorted from blood, sampled at week 0. The receptor comes from a human donor with alopecia areata. V is TRBV25-1 and J is TRBJ2-1; possibly TRBD1 for D (6 bases). CDR3 amino acids: CASSESVRGEERFF. The CDR3 DNA reads TGTGCCAGCAGTGAATCGGTCAGGGGAGAAGAACGGTTCTTC.